This T cell receptor (beta chain) was obtained from a study of T cell responses to AZD1222 COVID-19 vaccine. Study results and limitations: Spike-wide coverage was observed for vaccine-associated CD4 TCRs, with dominant responses at 160-218 and 743-854.

Libraries were prepared by immunoSEQ multiplex PCR; TCRdb keeps only in-frame clonotypes and omits some of them. The repertoire has 100,000 to 150,000 clones, approximately 84% of them found once; the top ten carry about 7.8%. The V end lost 5 bases, the J end lost 0 bases, and 8 bases lay between the germline ends. Germline CDR1 and CDR2: MNHEY and SVGEGT. The CDR3 is 13 amino acids. This clone has just a few counts. Its antigen is unknown. This clonotype was obtained from an adult in good health. The sequencing used peripheral blood, collected on day 0 of AZD1222 vaccination. The gene calls are TRBV6-2 or TRBV6-3 and TRBJ2-7, with D tentatively TRBD1 (6 bases). CDR3 sequence: CASSRDNSYEQYF. Here the CDR3 DNA reads TGTGCCAGCAGTCGGGACAACTCCTACGAGCAGTACTTC.